This TCR beta chain originates from a study of siplizumab effects on memory and regulatory T cells. The study, taken as a whole, reports: Mean Treg-derived proportions of mappable alloreactive CD4+ clones were around 70% for siplizumab and approximately 25% for controls. Proliferating siplizumab-cultured Tregs lacked confirmed suppressive function.

CDR1 and CDR2 (germline): MDHEN, SYDVKM. After removal of 4 bases from V and 4 bases from J, the junction contained 6 bases not matched to a gene. The CDR3 covers 15 residues. Turning to this clone: Its target is unknown.

Method: immunoSEQ multiplex PCR; TCRdb's copy keeps in-frame clones and lacks some. Among about 100,000 clones listed, 92% were seen once. V gene TRBV28 combines with J gene TRBJ2-7; TRBD2 matches at 11 bases. Sequenced material: CD4+ T cells sorted from blood. The TCR originated in a human donor in good health. In DNA form, the CDR3 reads TGTGCCAGCAGTTCTGTAGCGGGAGGGAATTACGAGCAGTACTTC. It is translated as CASSSVAGGNYEQYF. Supplemented by reference TRBV28 and TRBJ2-7, the full variable domain reads DVKVTQSSRYLVKRTGEKVFLECVQDMDHENMFWYRQDPGLGLRLIYFSYDVKMKEKGDIPEGYSVSREKKERFSLILESASTNQTSMYLCASSSVAGGNYEQYFGPGTRLTVT.